This is a list of T cell receptor beta chains from one sample in a study of cytomegalovirus exposure and HLA in healthy donors. Sequencing was performed with immunoSEQ multiplex PCR; in TCRdb, only in-frame clones are kept and a portion is missing. Of about 130,000 clones listed, 77% were seen once; the top ten hold 4.2%. Source material: PBMCs. These receptors were obtained from a male donor in good health and CMV-seropositive. The CDR3 runs from the conserved cysteine through the conserved F or W. The D gene is left open where the match is weak. Expanded clones get a size class; other rows say once, few or many, or leave the size out.

d_call: .; v_call: TRBV11-2; j_call: TRBJ1-1; clone_size: few; cdr3_aa: CASSSSTEAFF; cdr3_nt: TGTGCCAGCAGCTCATCCACTGAAGCTTTCTTT
d_call: .; v_call: TRBV27; j_call: TRBJ1-2; clone_size: .; cdr3_aa: CASSSLGLYGYTF; cdr3_nt: TGTGCCAGCAGTTCGTTGGGGCTCTATGGCTACACCTTC
d_call: TRBD1; v_call: TRBV29-1; j_call: TRBJ1-1; clone_size: .; cdr3_aa: CSVKGQQNTEAFF; cdr3_nt: TGCAGCGTTAAGGGACAGCAGAACACTGAAGCTTTCTTT
d_call: .; v_call: TRBV6-4; j_call: TRBJ2-1; clone_size: .; cdr3_aa: CASSDPPSARYNEQFF; cdr3_nt: TGTGCCAGCAGTGATCCCCCTAGCGCGAGGTACAATGAGCAGTTCTTC
d_call: .; v_call: TRBV29-1; j_call: TRBJ2-2; clone_size: once; cdr3_aa: CSVDDRVSDKVGNTGELFF; cdr3_nt: TGCAGCGTTGACGACCGAGTGTCCGACAAGGTAGGGAACACCGGGGAGCTGTTTTTT
d_call: .; v_call: TRBV10-3; j_call: TRBJ1-5; clone_size: few; cdr3_aa: CAISERGDRDQPQHF; cdr3_nt: TGTGCCATCAGTGAAAGGGGTGATAGGGATCAGCCCCAGCATTTT
d_call: TRBD2; v_call: TRBV4-2; j_call: TRBJ2-1; clone_size: .; cdr3_aa: CASSQGTIAGGFPNEQFF; cdr3_nt: TGTGCCAGCAGCCAAGGTACGATTGCGGGAGGCTTCCCCAATGAGCAGTTCTTC
d_call: .; v_call: TRBV30; j_call: TRBJ1-1; clone_size: .; cdr3_aa: CAWSVWERTEAFF; cdr3_nt: TGTGCCTGGAGTGTATGGGAGCGGACTGAAGCTTTCTTT
d_call: .; v_call: TRBV28; j_call: TRBJ2-1; clone_size: few; cdr3_aa: CASAEGGNYNEQFF; cdr3_nt: TGTGCCAGCGCAGAGGGCGGGAACTACAATGAGCAGTTCTTC
d_call: TRBD2; v_call: TRBV5-1; j_call: TRBJ2-3; clone_size: .; cdr3_aa: CASSWAGVRTDTQYF; cdr3_nt: TGCGCCAGCAGCTGGGCGGGAGTGAGAACAGATACGCAGTATTTT
d_call: TRBD2; v_call: TRBV7-9; j_call: TRBJ2-3; clone_size: .; cdr3_aa: CASSPWGGLSTDTQYF; cdr3_nt: TGTGCCAGCAGTCCTTGGGGGGGATTGAGCACAGATACGCAGTATTTT
d_call: TRBD1; v_call: TRBV5-1; j_call: TRBJ2-7; clone_size: .; cdr3_aa: CASSPGQGSIEQYF; cdr3_nt: TGCGCCAGCAGCCCGGGACAGGGGTCGATCGAGCAGTACTTC
d_call: TRBD1; v_call: TRBV6-5; j_call: TRBJ2-7; clone_size: once; cdr3_aa: CASSWTGESYEQYF; cdr3_nt: TGTGCCAGCAGTTGGACAGGGGAAAGCTACGAGCAGTACTTC
d_call: .; v_call: TRBV7-2; j_call: TRBJ1-2; clone_size: .; cdr3_aa: CASTRAGLGGYTF; cdr3_nt: TGTGCCAGCACCCGAGCGGGTTTAGGGGGCTACACCTTC
d_call: .; v_call: TRBV7-8; j_call: TRBJ2-1; clone_size: .; cdr3_aa: CASSSLAIEQFF; cdr3_nt: TGTGCCAGCAGCAGCCTAGCCATTGAGCAGTTCTTC
d_call: TRBD1; v_call: TRBV18; j_call: TRBJ1-4; clone_size: .; cdr3_aa: CASSPFQGRGLQNEKLFF; cdr3_nt: TGTGCCAGCTCACCCTTTCAGGGCAGGGGGCTTCAGAATGAAAAACTGTTTTTT
d_call: .; v_call: TRBV5-1; j_call: TRBJ1-4; clone_size: few; cdr3_aa: CASSLTEGRKELFF; cdr3_nt: TGCGCCAGCAGCTTGACGGAGGGTAGGAAGGAACTGTTTTTT
d_call: .; v_call: TRBV5-6; j_call: TRBJ2-3; clone_size: .; cdr3_aa: CASSLGVSDTQYF; cdr3_nt: TGTGCCAGCAGCTTGGGAGTTTCAGATACGCAGTATTTT
d_call: .; v_call: TRBV4-1; j_call: TRBJ1-5; clone_size: once; cdr3_aa: CASSQEPGWQPQHF; cdr3_nt: TGCGCCAGCAGCCAAGAACCCGGGTGGCAGCCCCAGCATTTT
d_call: TRBD1; v_call: TRBV7-9; j_call: TRBJ2-5; clone_size: .; cdr3_aa: CASSYRTGIEETQYF; cdr3_nt: TGTGCCAGCAGCTATCGGACAGGAATTGAAGAGACCCAGTACTTC
d_call: .; v_call: TRBV7-9; j_call: TRBJ2-7; clone_size: .; cdr3_aa: CASSLLGRGDEQYF; cdr3_nt: TGTGCCAGCAGCTTATTGGGCAGGGGCGACGAGCAGTACTTC
d_call: .; v_call: TRBV14; j_call: TRBJ2-2; clone_size: .; cdr3_aa: CASSPNLAGARTGELFF; cdr3_nt: TGTGCCAGCAGCCCTAACCTTGCGGGGGCGCGAACCGGGGAGCTGTTTTTT
d_call: TRBD1; v_call: TRBV5-1; j_call: TRBJ1-2; clone_size: .; cdr3_aa: CASSLEGQGYGYTF; cdr3_nt: TGCGCCAGCAGCTTGGAGGGACAGGGGTATGGCTACACCTTC
d_call: .; v_call: TRBV5-4; j_call: TRBJ2-7; clone_size: .; cdr3_aa: CASSFDRPPYEQYF; cdr3_nt: TGTGCCAGCAGTTTTGACAGGCCACCCTACGAGCAGTACTTC
d_call: TRBD2; v_call: TRBV2; j_call: TRBJ2-1; clone_size: once; cdr3_aa: CASSSLAGGIGEQFF; cdr3_nt: TGTGCCAGCAGCTCCCTAGCGGGGGGTATCGGTGAGCAGTTCTTC
d_call: TRBD1; v_call: TRBV6-1; j_call: TRBJ1-2; clone_size: .; cdr3_aa: CASSEAETGTVYGYTF; cdr3_nt: TGTGCCAGCAGTGAAGCGGAAACCGGGACAGTCTATGGCTACACCTTC
d_call: TRBD2; v_call: TRBV10-3; j_call: TRBJ2-1; clone_size: .; cdr3_aa: CATRGGGSSYNEQFF; cdr3_nt: TGTGCTACCCGGGGGGGCGGGAGCTCCTACAATGAGCAGTTCTTC
d_call: TRBD1; v_call: TRBV11-3; j_call: TRBJ2-3; clone_size: .; cdr3_aa: CASSSTGIDTQYF; cdr3_nt: TGTGCCAGCAGCTCGACAGGGATAGATACGCAGTATTTT
d_call: .; v_call: TRBV28; j_call: TRBJ1-1; clone_size: once; cdr3_aa: CASSLGGENTEAFF; cdr3_nt: TGTGCCAGCAGTTTGGGGGGTGAGAACACTGAAGCTTTCTTT
d_call: TRBD1; v_call: TRBV27; j_call: TRBJ2-7; clone_size: .; cdr3_aa: CASTASGTGGEQYF; cdr3_nt: TGTGCCAGCACCGCTTCCGGGACAGGGGGCGAGCAGTACTTC
d_call: TRBD1; v_call: TRBV28; j_call: TRBJ1-6; clone_size: .; cdr3_aa: CASSTGTGGTYNSPLHF; cdr3_nt: TGTGCCAGCAGTACCGGGACAGGGGGCACCTATAATTCACCCCTCCACTTT
d_call: .; v_call: TRBV11-2; j_call: TRBJ2-7; clone_size: once; cdr3_aa: CASSLEWPYEQYF; cdr3_nt: TGTGCCAGCAGCTTAGAATGGCCTTACGAGCAGTACTTC